The 21 T cell receptor beta chains in this list originate from one sample, sequenced in a study of blood T cell repertoires in COVID-19. The method was immunoSEQ multiplex PCR; TCRdb's version includes in-frame clones alone and lacks a portion of them. Counted here are 250,000 to 300,000 clones, approximately 86% occurring once; the ten biggest clones make up just under 1%. Material: PBMCs or T cells enriched from blood (not recorded which). The receptor source for this set is a woman between 25 and 40 years old who had recovered from COVID-19.

The chain links TRBV27 to TRBJ1-1, with 7 bases matching TRBD1. Germline loops: CDR1 MNHEY, CDR2 SMNVEV (reference sequence). The CDR3 totals 16 residues. V lost 1 base and J lost 5; bases outside the gene matches: 10. This CDR3 reads CASSLFREGAITEAFF. Here the CDR3 DNA reads TGTGCCAGCAGTTTATTTCGTGAGGGGGCGATTACTGAAGCTTTCTTT.

This chain uses TRBV7-9 with TRBJ2-2, with a weak D call TRBD1 (5 bases). The CDR3 has 15 amino acids. CDR1 is SEHNR and CDR2 is FQNEAQ in the germline V gene (reference sequence). Trimming left V 5 bases short and J 1 base short, with 11 bases between. The CDR3 DNA reads TGTGCCAGCAGCCCAGGGATGCGGAACACCGGGGAGCTGTTTTTT. Translating gives CASSPGMRNTGELFF.

This sequence joins TRBV7-2 and TRBJ2-5; unclear D gene. V was trimmed by 2 bases and J by 13 bases, leaving 14 bases between them. Germline CDR1 is SGHTA and CDR2 is FQGNSA. This CDR3 is built from 12 residues. The CDR3 DNA reads TGTGCCAGCAGCTTAAGAGAGAGTCGCCGGTACTTC. Encoded protein: CASSLRESRRYF. The whole variable domain, remainder taken from reference TRBV7-2 and TRBJ2-5, is GAGVSQSPSNKVTEKGKDVELRCDPISGHTALYWYRQSLGQGLEFLIYFQGNSAPDKSGLPSDRFSAERTGGSVSTLTIQRTQQEDSAVYLCASSLRESRRYFGPGTRLLVL.

The chain employs TRBV7-3 and TRBJ2-7, with D maybe TRBD1 (6 bases). This CDR3 region has 16 residues. Deletions cut 5 bases from V and 3 bases from J, with 20 bases between. Germline CDR1 is SGHTA and CDR2 is FQGTGA. CDR3 loop: CASSPDSDSAFYEQYF. CDR3 nucleotides: TGTGCCAGCAGCCCTGACTCGGACAGCGCCTTCTACGAGCAGTACTTC.

In nucleotides, the CDR3 is TGTGCCAGCAGCGCAAGACAGGGCGACTATGGCTACACCTTC. Amino acids: CASSARQGDYGYTF. The rearrangement links TRBV21-1 to TRBJ1-2; the D call TRBD1 from the table was never checked on the DNA. TRBV21-1 is a pseudogene segment. The CDR3 consists of 14 residues.

The chain joins TRBV20-1 to TRBJ1-2; TRBD1 aligns across 8 bases. Per germline, CDR1 DFQATT and CDR2 SNEGSKA (reference sequence). The ends lost 5 bases at V and 6 bases at J; junction bases unmatched: 2. The CDR3 contains 11 residues. In DNA, the CDR3 is TGCAGTGCTTACAGGGGGAATGGCTACACCTTC. Translation: CSAYRGNGYTF.

The rearrangement joins TRBV24-1 to TRBJ2-1, with a weak D call TRBD2 (5 bases). Germline V gene sequence: CDR1 KGHDR, CDR2 SFDVKD. The CDR3 extends over 11 amino acids. Trimming left V 4 bases short and J 9 bases short, with 6 bases between. In DNA, the CDR3 is TGTGCCACCAGTGAGAGCGGTGAGCAGTTCTTC. This gives the protein CATSESGEQFF.

The chain employs TRBV7-2 and TRBJ1-5; a weak D match, TRBD1 (6 bases). CDR3 size: 15 residues. V lost 3 bases to trimming and J lost 6 bases, with 15 bases between them. In germline, CDR1 is SGHTA, CDR2 FQGNSA. Here the CDR3 DNA reads TGTGCCAGCAGCTTTAACAGGGATTGGAGTCAGCCCCAGCATTTT. Amino acids: CASSFNRDWSQPQHF. Drawing the rest from reference TRBV7-2 and TRBJ1-5, the complete variable domain is GAGVSQSPSNKVTEKGKDVELRCDPISGHTALYWYRQSLGQGLEFLIYFQGNSAPDKSGLPSDRFSAERTGGSVSTLTIQRTQQEDSAVYLCASSFNRDWSQPQHFGDGTRLSIL.

This clone was observed a single time. J is TRBJ1-3 and V is TRBV2; D is ambiguous. The CDR3 length is 11 residues. V was cut by 6 bases and J by 4 bases, with 4 bases left in between. The germline CDR1 and CDR2 sequences are SNHLY and FYNNEI. CDR3 loop: CASRGGNTIYF. The CDR3 DNA reads as TGTGCCAGCAGGGGCGGAAACACCATATATTTT.

The chain combines TRBV7-3 with TRBJ1-1, with D unresolved. V lost 2 bases and J 5 bases, leaving 9 bases between the germline ends. The CDR3 contains 13 residues. Germline CDR1 reads SGHTA; CDR2 reads FQGTGA. The CDR3 nucleotides are TGTGCCAGCAGCTTATGGAGCTGGACTGAAGCTTTCTTT. Translating it yields CASSLWSWTEAFF.

This clone was detected only once. This chain joins TRBV6-6 and TRBJ1-1; TRBD1 might be the D (6 bases). The CDR3 extends over 15 amino acids. With 6 bases removed from V and 2 bases from J, the gap between germline ends came to 16 bases. Germline V gene sequence: CDR1 MNHNY, CDR2 SVGAGI (reference sequence). The DNA of the CDR3 is TGTGCCAGCAGGCCGAGGGGGTCCAGTAACACTGAAGCTTTCTTT. It encodes CASRPRGSSNTEAFF.

The CDR3 DNA reads as TGTGCCAGCAGTCAGACAGGGCCGGTGAAGCCCCAGCATTTT. Its translation is CASSQTGPVKPQHF. V usage is TRBV6-2 or TRBV6-3 and J usage is TRBJ1-5, with 7 bases identical to TRBD1. V lost 5 bases and J lost 8; bases outside the gene matches: 9. CDR3 length: 14 residues. Germline-derived CDR1 and CDR2 are MNHEY and SVGEGT.

V and J are TRBV18 and TRBJ2-1, with 7 bases aligning to TRBD1. The CDR3 sequence is 14 residues long. Germline V gene data show CDR1 as KGHSH and CDR2 as LQKENI. V lost 5 bases, J lost 9 bases, and 10 bases stayed unmatched. CDR3 sequence: CASSSLGGRGEQFF. CDR3 sequence (DNA): TGTGCCAGCTCATCCTTAGGGGGCCGGGGTGAGCAGTTCTTC.

The chain recombines TRBV7-9 with TRBJ2-3; a possible D gene is TRBD2 (5 bases). The CDR3 has 17 residues. Germline V gene sequence: CDR1 SEHNR, CDR2 FQNEAQ (reference sequence). V lost 3 bases, J lost 3 bases, and 19 bases lay in between. CDR3 nucleotide sequence: TGTGCCAGCAGCTTTCCCAGCGGTGGGCCCTTAACAGATACGCAGTATTTT. This translates into CASSFPSGGPLTDTQYF. Combining the CDR3 with reference TRBV7-9 and TRBJ2-3 gives the whole variable domain DTGVSQNPRHKITKRGQNVTFRCDPISEHNRLYWYRQTLGQGPEFLTYFQNEAQLEKSRLLSDRFSAERPKGSFSTLEIQRTEQGDSAMYLCASSFPSGGPLTDTQYFGPGTRLTVL.

The rearrangement links TRBV24-1 to TRBJ2-1; D possibly corresponds to TRBD1 (6 bases). CDR3 length: 15 residues. Germline V gene sequence: CDR1 KGHDR, CDR2 SFDVKD. Trimming left V 5 bases short and J 7 bases short, with 17 bases between. CDR3 sequence reads: CATSGGIPRGNEQFF. The CDR3 region has the DNA TGTGCCACCAGTGGGGGGATTCCTAGGGGGAATGAGCAGTTCTTC.

This sequence joins TRBV23-1 and TRBJ1-2, with a weak D call TRBD1 (6 bases). TRBV23-1 qualifies as an ORF whose function is uncertain. The CDR3 extends over 13 amino acids. Between the trimmed V and J ends, which lost 9 bases and 3 bases, there was a span of 14 bases. The DNA for the CDR3 is TGCGCCAGACCTAATCCAGGGGACTATGGCTACACCTTC. It translates to CARPNPGDYGYTF.

The V gene is TRBV4-1, the J gene TRBJ2-1, with 10 bases fitting TRBD2. The germline CDR1 and CDR2 sequences are MGHRA and YSYEKL. CDR3 length: 13 amino acids. The V and J ends lost 2 bases and 14 bases, in that order; junction bases with no gene match: 6. The CDR3: CASSQRAGGPEFF. In DNA, the CDR3 is TGCGCCAGCAGCCAAAGAGCGGGAGGGCCGGAGTTCTTC.

The rearrangement uses TRBV19 and TRBJ2-3; the match to TRBD2 covers 10 bases. With 3 bases clipped from V and 15 bases from J, the junction kept 6 bases outside the gene matches. Looked up from germline, CDR1 is LNHDA and CDR2 is SQIVND (reference sequence). This CDR3 region has 12 residues. The CDR3 DNA is TGTGCCAGTAGTATGGTCGGGACTAGCGTCTATTTT. Its translation is CASSMVGTSVYF.

J is TRBJ1-4 and V is TRBV4-3, with D unclear. Trimming took off 2 bases at V and 5 bases at J, with 9 bases between the two ends. The CDR3 contains 14 residues. The germline V gene has CDR1 LGHNA and CDR2 YSLEER. The CDR3 nucleotides are TGCGCCAGCAGCCAATCCGGTTCGAATGAAAAACTGTTTTTT. It codes for CASSQSGSNEKLFF.

The sample holds one count of this clone. The chain combines TRBV28 with TRBJ2-7; D unresolved. Looked up from germline, CDR1 is MDHEN and CDR2 is SYDVKM. The CDR3 runs 16 residues. The V end was cut by 5 bases, the J end by 0 bases, with 17 bases between. The CDR3 nucleotides are TGTGCCAGCAGTCCCCACCGAGGATCGGGCTCCTACGAGCAGTACTTC. It encodes CASSPHRGSGSYEQYF.

The chain recombines TRBV30 with TRBJ2-7; TRBD2 agrees at 7 bases. Germline V lookup: CDR1 GTSNPN, CDR2 SVGIG (reference sequence). The V segment lost 7 bases and the J segment 3 bases; nucleotides outside the gene matches: 9. This CDR3 has 13 residues. CDR3 coding DNA: TGTGCCTCTTGGGAGGGATTGAGCTACGAGCAGTACTTC. It yields the protein CASWEGLSYEQYF.